One sample yielded the 18 T cell receptor beta chains listed below, sequenced in a study of T cells in Graves' hyperthyroidism and ophthalmopathy. What was amplified from RNA transcripts were TCR beta CDR3 regions. An initial round of RT-PCR targeting the TCR CDR3 relied on the HTBI primer set. Via MiXCR, TCRdb re-called the multiplex PCR reads, giving one row per CDR3 protein. The sample shows around 300,000 distinct CDR3 sequences, approximately 15% of them seen only once. Sequenced material: blood. The source is a woman aged 40 to 50 with Graves' hyperthyroidism.

There are many counts of this clonotype. The rearrangement joins TRBV12-3 or TRBV12-4 to TRBJ1-5; D unresolved. The CDR3 is 13 residues long. V was trimmed by 6 bases and J by 7 bases, leaving 13 bases between them. CDR3 loop: CASSPTQGQPQHF. The CDR3 DNA reads as TGTGCCAGCAGCCCGACTCAAGGGCAGCCCCAGCATTTT.

The genes are TRBV15 and TRBJ2-2, with TRBD1 identical over 7 bases. From germline, CDR1 is LNHNV and CDR2 YYDKDF (reference sequence). The V gene end was trimmed by 0 bases and the J gene end by 0 bases; junction bases not matched to a gene: 1. The CDR3 totals 16 residues. The CDR3 loop reads CATSREGGANTGELFF. CDR3 coding DNA: TGTGCCACCAGCAGAGAAGGGGGCGCGAACACCGGGGAGCTGTTTTTT.

This clonotype was seen ten or more times. The genes are TRBV28 and TRBJ1-2; D ambiguous. Germline CDR1 MDHEN, CDR2 SYDVKM. The CDR3 totals 14 residues. V dropped 6 bases and J dropped 2 bases, with 13 bases sitting between them. CDR3 residues: CASRQSPRNYGYTF. CDR3 DNA: TGTGCCAGCAGGCAGTCCCCACGCAACTATGGCTACACCTTC.

This clonotype was observed once. The rearrangement joins TRBV28 to TRBJ2-7; 8 bases align to TRBD1. Losses at the gene ends were 8 bases for V and 5 bases for J; bases not matched to a gene: 8. The CDR3 spans 13 residues. The germline CDR1 and CDR2 sequences are MDHEN and SYDVKM. The CDR3 coding sequence is TGTGCCAGCTCCGGACAGGGTCTCCACGAGCAGTACTTC. This codes for CASSGQGLHEQYF.

This clonotype was seen repeatedly, ten times or more. The chain joins TRBV20-1 to TRBJ2-5, with 7 bases that match TRBD1. Per germline, CDR1 DFQATT and CDR2 SNEGSKA (reference sequence). V gave up 0 bases and J gave up 2 bases; unmatched junction bases: 6. The CDR3 spans 15 residues. In DNA, the CDR3 is TGCAGTGCTAGAGACGGGACAGCTGGGCAAGAGACCCAGTACTTC. Encoded protein: CSARDGTAGQETQYF.

There are many counts of this clonotype. V usage is TRBV20-1 and J usage is TRBJ1-1, with a possible D match to TRBD1 (6 bases). Deletions cut 3 bases from V and 1 base from J, with 12 bases between. Germline V gene data show CDR1 as DFQATT and CDR2 as SNEGSKA (reference sequence). The CDR3 has 14 amino acids. CDR3 nucleotide sequence: TGCAGTGCTAGCACGTCCAGGGGGAACACTGAAGCTTTCTTT. It specifies CSASTSRGNTEAFF.

In its sample, this clonotype was seen many times. The chain couples TRBV5-5 to TRBJ2-3; D is possibly TRBD1 (6 bases). The CDR3 length is 14 residues. Trimming pared 4 bases from V and 5 bases from J, leaving 14 bases between. The germline gives CDR1 SGHKS, CDR2 YYEKEE (reference sequence). The CDR3 DNA follows: TGTGCCAGCAGCGAGACAGGAGTGGGAGATACGCAGTATTTT. The encoded protein is CASSETGVGDTQYF.

The rearrangement uses TRBV5-1 and TRBJ2-2, with D possibly TRBD2 on 5 matching bases. V shed 3 bases and J shed 1 base, with 10 bases lying between them. This CDR3 is built from 15 residues. In germline, CDR1 is SGHRS, CDR2 YFSETQ. DNA for the CDR3: TGCGCCAGCAGCTGGAGGAGCGAGAACACCGGGGAGCTGTTTTTT. This encodes CASSWRSENTGELFF.

The chain employs TRBV15 and TRBJ2-1; TRBD1 aligns across 11 bases. Germline V lookup: CDR1 LNHNV, CDR2 YYDKDF (reference sequence). Trimming took 2 bases from V and 7 from J; bases not matched to a gene: 7. CDR3 length: 16 amino acids. The CDR3 sequence: CATSRKTGTGGNEQFF. In DNA form, the CDR3 reads TGTGCCACCAGCAGAAAAACCGGGACAGGGGGGAATGAGCAGTTCTTC.

This clonotype was counted at least ten times. This sequence joins TRBV3-1 and TRBJ2-1; the D gene is possibly TRBD2 (5 bases). CDR1 LGHDT and CDR2 YNNKEL come from the germline V gene (reference sequence). Trimming removed 4 bases from V and 8 bases from J, with 6 bases in between. This CDR3 region has 11 residues. CDR3 protein: CASSLGDEQFF. CDR3 coding DNA: TGTGCCAGCAGCCTCGGGGATGAGCAGTTCTTC.

V usage is TRBV24-1 and J usage is TRBJ2-1, with TRBD2 matching over 11 bases. CDR1 is KGHDR, CDR2 SFDVKD, per germline. This CDR3 spans 16 amino acids. J lost 7 bases, V lost 1 base, and 5 bases had no gene match. The DNA of the CDR3 is TGTGCCACCAGTGATTTCGGGACTAGCGGATCAAATGAGCAGTTCTTC. It translates to CATSDFGTSGSNEQFF.

This clonotype was found many times. The chain combines TRBV2 with TRBJ1-1, with a possible D match to TRBD1 (6 bases). The CDR3 loop spans 17 amino acids. Trimming left V 7 bases short and J 0 bases short, with 21 bases between. In germline, CDR1 is SNHLY, CDR2 FYNNEI. The CDR3 DNA is TGTGCCAGCACTAATAACAGGGCCAGGGGCCTGAACACTGAAGCTTTCTTT. Translated, it gives CASTNNRARGLNTEAFF.

This clonotype was seen a single time. CDR3 nucleotide sequence: TGCAGTGCTAGCGGGGGCCGGGAGACCCAGTACTTC. This sequence encodes CSASGGRETQYF. This chain links TRBV20-1 with TRBJ2-5; D assignment may be TRBD1 or TRBD2 (6 bases each). Deletions cut 3 bases from V and 5 bases from J, with 10 bases between. The CDR3 sequence is 12 residues long. Germline lookup yields CDR1 DFQATT and CDR2 SNEGSKA (reference sequence).

The gene calls are TRBV5-1 and TRBJ2-2; D not certain. V dropped 0 bases and J dropped 3 bases, with 9 bases sitting between them. The V gene's germline CDR1 is SGHRS and CDR2 YFSETQ. The CDR3 length is 15 residues. In DNA form, the CDR3 reads TGCGCCAGCAGCTTGGGACTGGTGGACACCGGGGAGCTGTTTTTT. Amino acid sequence: CASSLGLVDTGELFF. The full variable domain, in which reference TRBV5-1 and TRBJ2-2 provide the parts outside the CDR3, is KAGVTQTPRYLIKTRGQQVTLSCSPISGHRSVSWYQQTPGQGLQFLFEYFSETQRNKGNFPGRFSGRQFSNSRSEMNVSTLELGDSALYLCASSLGLVDTGELFFGEGSRLTVL.

This clonotype was observed at least ten times. The chain joins TRBV12-3 or TRBV12-4 to TRBJ1-6; 8 nucleotides match TRBD1. Losses at the gene ends were 5 bases for V and 9 bases for J; bases not matched to a gene: 6. The CDR3 contains 14 residues. The CDR3 DNA reads as TGTGCCAGCAGTCCAGGCAGGGGGCCTTCACCCCTCCACTTT. This codes for CASSPGRGPSPLHF.

There are a few counts of this clonotype. This may be a read error, as it is one base from a much larger clone. This chain connects TRBV6-2 or TRBV6-3 to TRBJ2-3, with TRBD1 matching over 7 bases. The CDR3 spans 14 residues. The germline CDR1 and CDR2 sequences are MNHEY and SVGEGT. In nucleotides, the CDR3 is TGTGCCAGCAGACAGGGGCTCTCCACAGGTACGCAGTATTTT. As protein: CASRQGLSTGTQYF.

On this clonotype: A clone one base away is much larger, so this may be a read error. The chain combines TRBV10-3 with TRBJ2-7; TRBD2 is a possible D gene (7 bases). Trimming cost V 1 base and J 1 base, with 14 bases left between them. In germline, CDR1 is ENHRY, CDR2 SYGVKD. This CDR3 contains 16 residues. The CDR3 protein is CAISEFGGPWSYEQYF. CDR3 DNA: TGTGCCATCAGTGAGTTCGGGGGGCCATGGTCCTACGAGCAGTACTTC.

Ten or more counts support this clonotype. The chain has TRBV27 and TRBJ1-6; TRBD1 is a possible D gene (6 bases). Germline V gene sequence: CDR1 MNHEY, CDR2 SMNVEV (reference sequence). V was cut by 3 bases and J by 7 bases, with 13 bases left in between. The length of the CDR3 is 15 residues. The CDR3 DNA follows: TGTGCCAGCAGTTTGGATACAGGGCGGAATTCACCCCTCCACTTT. Its protein is CASSLDTGRNSPLHF.